This T cell receptor (beta chain) originates from a study of OX40 agonist ivuxolimab in advanced cancers. The germline V gene encodes CDR1 SGHDN and CDR2 FVKESK. V dropped 6 bases and J dropped 4; count of bases not matched to a gene: 4. This CDR3 has 13 residues. Profiling relied on immunoSEQ multiplex PCR, and the TCRdb table lists in-frame clones only, not all of them. The sample includes over 65,000 clones, 85% to 95% of them seen just once. This clone is a singleton in its sample. Its specificity is unknown. Study-wide results and caveats: Specificity for antigen went undetermined in the expanded peripheral T cells. At doses 0.1 to 3.0 mg/kg, CD4+ and CD8+ clones expanded.

The sample consisted of CD4+ or CD8+ T cells sorted from blood, taken in a trial of the OX40 agonist ivuxolimab. The rearrangement links TRBV14 to TRBJ2-7, with 9 bases aligning to TRBD1. The sequence came from an adult with an advanced solid tumor such as melanoma, head and neck, liver or kidney cancer. The CDR3 protein is CASSPGTGYEQYF. The DNA for the CDR3 is TGTGCCAGCAGTCCCGGGACAGGGTACGAGCAGTACTTC.